The sequence of this TCR beta chain was determined in a study of blood T cells in healthy people across ages. This clonotype has only a few counts. For the second PCR, which ran for about 7 to 11 cycles, a sample-barcoded 5' primer and a J-beta primer mix were used. No fewer than 3 million CDR3-containing paired-end reads came from each sample. One entry per CDR3 protein, called by TCRdb with MiXCR from the 5' RACE reads. The sample has over 950,000 distinct CDR3 sequences; about 51% are singletons. Each donor had 9 to 10 milliliters of peripheral blood drawn. No fewer than 5 micrograms of total RNA were isolated from every sample. This CDR3 contains 14 residues. Trimming cost V 4 bases and J 13 bases; bases outside gene matches: 11. The germline CDR1 and CDR2 sequences are MNHNY and SVGAGI (reference sequence).

The TCR comes from a woman aged 60 to 75 in good health. The rearrangement uses TRBV6-6 and TRBJ2-4, with 9 bases identical to TRBD2. Sequencing used blood. This CDR3 reads CASSSRLADWDQYF. The CDR3 DNA sequence: TGTGCCAGCAGTTCCAGACTAGCGGACTGGGACCAGTACTTC.